A single sample gave rise to the 26 T cell receptor beta chains below, sequenced in a study of shared clonotypes between healthy human individuals. TCRdb's table, derived via immunoSEQ multiplex PCR, lists solely in-frame clones and lacks some. Of about 2.3 million clones listed, approximately 93% are singletons. Sequenced sample: naive CD4+ T cells from PBMCs. Subset meaning: CD45RA+ positively selected. Receptors originate from a man aged 18-30 years in good health. Some clones in this sample may be carry-over from other donors' samples.

This chain links TRBV28 with TRBJ2-2, with TRBD2 matching over 13 bases. CDR3 length: 16 amino acids. CDR1 and CDR2 from the germline V gene are MDHEN and SYDVKM. V lost 6 bases and J lost 8; bases outside the gene matches: 9. The CDR3: CASSRWTSGSVGELFF. CDR3 DNA sequence: TGTGCCAGCAGCCGATGGACTAGCGGGAGTGTTGGGGAGCTGTTTTTT.

Comment on this clone: Other DNA sequences within the sample encode an identical CDR3. The rearrangement uses TRBV4-2 and TRBJ2-3; 13 bases agree with TRBD2. The CDR3 runs 15 residues. After removal of 1 base from V and 5 bases from J, the junction contained 0 bases not matched to a gene. Germline CDR1 reads LGHNA; CDR2 reads YNFKEQ. DNA for the CDR3: TGTGCCAGCAGCCAAGGACTAGCGGGAGGAGATACGCAGTATTTT. Translating gives CASSQGLAGGDTQYF.

The chain combines TRBV18 with TRBJ2-3; the D gene is possibly TRBD2 (5 bases). The CDR3 totals 14 residues. The germline V and J ends were trimmed by 0 bases and 5 bases, with 9 bases remaining between them. Germline V gene sequence: CDR1 KGHSH, CDR2 LQKENI. The CDR3: CASSPPSREDTQYF. DNA of the CDR3: TGTGCCAGCTCACCACCGTCCCGGGAAGATACGCAGTATTTT.

The V and J genes are TRBV10-1 and TRBJ2-7; weak D call: TRBD1 (5 bases). From germline, CDR1 is WNHNN and CDR2 SYGVQD (reference sequence). There are 11 residues in the CDR3. Between the trimmed V and J ends, which lost 8 bases and 3 bases, there was a span of 8 bases. CDR3 in DNA: TGCGCCAGCGGGGCCGGCTACGAGCAGTACTTC. Its protein product is CASGAGYEQYF.

J is TRBJ1-1 and V is TRBV29-1, with 8 bases lining up with TRBD1. V gave up 7 bases and J gave up 6 bases; unmatched junction bases: 4. From germline, CDR1 is SQVTM and CDR2 ANQGSEA. The CDR3 sequence is 11 residues long. The CDR3 reads CSAGGRAEAFF. In nucleotides, the CDR3 is TGCAGCGCAGGGGGCCGCGCTGAAGCTTTCTTT.

This clone was seen a single time. V usage is TRBV29-1 and J usage is TRBJ2-7; D unclear. V shed 5 bases and J shed 3 bases, with 14 bases lying between them. This CDR3 has 13 amino acids. CDR1 is SQVTM, CDR2 ANQGSEA, per germline. CDR3 coding DNA: TGCAGCGTTTTACGTGTTACGGGCTACGAGCAGTACTTC. This gives the protein CSVLRVTGYEQYF.

The rearrangement links TRBV28 to TRBJ1-1; D is perhaps TRBD1 (5 bases). Germline CDR1 is MDHEN and CDR2 is SYDVKM. CDR3 size: 15 residues. V was cut by 1 base and J by 0 bases, with 9 bases left in between. CDR3 residues: CASSLFGDLNTEAFF. The DNA for the CDR3 is TGTGCCAGCAGTTTATTTGGGGACTTGAACACTGAAGCTTTCTTT.

Worth noting for this clone: Within the sample, other DNA sequences also encode this same CDR3. The chain is built from TRBV5-1 and TRBJ1-2; no reliable D call. Germline CDR1 is SGHRS and CDR2 is YFSETQ. Trimming stripped 2 bases from V and 2 bases from J, with 10 bases between. This CDR3 is 14 amino acids long. CDR3 residues: CASSLGLTNYGYTF. The CDR3, as DNA: TGCGCCAGCAGCTTAGGCCTAACGAACTATGGCTACACCTTC.

The V gene is TRBV27, the J gene TRBJ1-4, with D hard to call. This CDR3 contains 14 residues. Per the germline V gene, CDR1 is MNHEY and CDR2 is SMNVEV (reference sequence). Trimming removed 2 bases from V and 8 bases from J, with 12 bases in between. The CDR3 nucleotides are TGTGCCAGCAGTTTAGAGGGCCTGGGGGAAAAACTGTTTTTT. It codes for CASSLEGLGEKLFF.

V usage is TRBV10-3 and J usage is TRBJ2-1, with no clear D. This CDR3 is built from 14 residues. Germline V CDR1 and CDR2: ENHRY, SYGVKD. V lost 6 bases to trimming and J lost 5 bases, with 14 bases between them. The CDR3 bases are TGTGCCATCAGCTTTGGTAACAGCAACAATGAGCAGTTCTTC. Its translation is CAISFGNSNNEQFF.

J is TRBJ2-5 and V is TRBV6-6; no firm D call. V lost 8 bases to trimming and J lost 5 bases, with 9 bases between them. In germline, CDR1 is MNHNY, CDR2 SVGAGI (reference sequence). The CDR3 has 11 residues. The chain's CDR3 is CASSAGETQYF. The DNA of the CDR3 is TGTGCCAGCTCGGCCGGGGAGACCCAGTACTTC.

As for this clone: The identical CDR3 is also encoded by other nucleotide sequences in the sample. The chain uses TRBV15 and TRBJ1-2; no firm D call. Per germline, CDR1 LNHNV and CDR2 YYDKDF (reference sequence). CDR3 length: 13 amino acids. Trimming pared 1 base from V and 5 bases from J, leaving 8 bases between. The chain's CDR3 is CATSRGGDYGYTF. In DNA form, the CDR3 reads TGTGCCACCAGCAGAGGTGGGGATTATGGCTACACCTTC.

The chain carries TRBV7-2 and TRBJ2-5; 11 bases line up with TRBD2. Germline CDR1 reads SGHTA; CDR2 reads FQGNSA. The V segment lost 4 bases and the J segment 2 bases; nucleotides outside the gene matches: 6. The CDR3 totals 16 residues. Written as DNA, the CDR3 is TGTGCCAGCAGCTCACATAGCGGGAGGGCTCAAGAGACCCAGTACTTC. Amino acid sequence: CASSSHSGRAQETQYF.

This sequence joins TRBV7-6 and TRBJ2-1, with 16 bases matching TRBD2. V gave up 5 bases and J gave up 16 bases; unmatched junction bases: 11. Germline CDR1 is SGHVS and CDR2 is FNYEAQ. The CDR3 spans 15 residues. The CDR3 DNA reads TGTGCCAGCAGCCAAACCGGGACTAGCGGGAGGGCCGCTTTCTTC. It translates to CASSQTGTSGRAAFF.

V usage is TRBV6-1 and J usage is TRBJ2-6, with unresolved D. The germline gives CDR1 MNHNS, CDR2 SASEGT. This CDR3 has 17 residues. V lost 3 bases and J lost 3, with 15 bases in between. CDR3 loop: CASSDGSASYGANVLTF. The CDR3, as DNA: TGTGCCAGCAGTGATGGTTCTGCTAGTTATGGGGCCAACGTCCTGACTTTC.

V is TRBV19 and J is TRBJ1-4; D remains ambiguous. This CDR3 has 14 residues. Trimming removed 6 bases from V and 8 bases from J, with 16 bases in between. Per germline, CDR1 LNHDA and CDR2 SQIVND (reference sequence). The CDR3 sequence: CASSRSLGGEKLFF. The CDR3 DNA follows: TGTGCCAGTAGCCGGAGTCTCGGCGGCGAAAAACTGTTTTTT.

V gene TRBV9 combines with J gene TRBJ2-4; D is ambiguous. Looked up from germline, CDR1 is SGDLS and CDR2 is YYNGEE. The V end was cut by 0 bases, the J end by 1 base, with 5 bases between. This CDR3 is 14 amino acids long. For the CDR3, the DNA is TGTGCCAGCAGCGTAGGGGCTGCCAAAAACATTCAGTACTTC. Encoded protein: CASSVGAAKNIQYF.

The chain employs TRBV7-9 and TRBJ1-1; TRBD1 aligns across 10 bases. Unmatched junction bases numbered 9, after V lost 5 bases and J lost 0 bases. Germline loops: CDR1 SEHNR, CDR2 FQNEAQ (reference sequence). The CDR3 contains 17 residues. CDR3 loop: CASSTTGDRGMNTEAFF. CDR3 sequence (DNA): TGTGCCAGCAGCACGACGGGGGACAGGGGCATGAACACTGAAGCTTTCTTT.

A remark on this clone: Distinct nucleotide sequences in the sample also encode this CDR3. This chain links TRBV18 with TRBJ2-1; 10 positions match TRBD2. In germline, CDR1 is KGHSH, CDR2 LQKENI. J was trimmed by 0 bases and V by 6 bases; bases with no gene match: 2. This CDR3 comprises 15 residues. The CDR3 loop is CASSPSGSSYNEQFF. The CDR3 bases are TGTGCCAGCTCCCCTAGCGGGAGCTCCTACAATGAGCAGTTCTTC. Full variable domain (outside the CDR3, taken from reference TRBV18 and TRBJ2-1): NAGVMQNPRHLVRRRGQEARLRCSPMKGHSHVYWYRQLPEEGLKFMVYLQKENIIDESGMPKERFSAEFPKEGPSILRIQQVVRGDSAAYFCASSPSGSSYNEQFFGPGTRLTVL.

This chain joins TRBV5-1 and TRBJ2-5; 11 bases fit TRBD1. Germline V gene data show CDR1 as SGHRS and CDR2 as YFSETQ. This CDR3 is built from 18 residues. Trimming removed 0 bases from V and 5 bases from J; junction bases left unmatched: 12. DNA for the CDR3: TGCGCCAGCAGCTTGGCCCCCCCGGGGACAGGGGGGATGGAGACCCAGTACTTC. Protein sequence: CASSLAPPGTGGMETQYF.

The table lists this clone with a count of one. V is TRBV18 and J is TRBJ2-1; D ambiguous. Germline-derived CDR1 and CDR2 are KGHSH and LQKENI. The CDR3 is 14 residues long. Trimming took 2 bases from V and 6 from J, leaving 11 bases between them. CDR3 sequence reads: CASSPVVNGNEQFF. CDR3 nucleotides: TGTGCCAGCTCACCAGTTGTCAACGGCAATGAGCAGTTCTTC.

This clone was found a few times. The V and J genes are TRBV29-1 and TRBJ1-1; 9 bases match TRBD1. The CDR3 totals 14 residues. The V gene end was trimmed by 4 bases and the J gene end by 4 bases; junction bases not matched to a gene: 7. Germline CDR1 is SQVTM and CDR2 is ANQGSEA. CDR3 region: CSVAYRGQGTEAFF. CDR3 sequence (DNA): TGCAGCGTTGCATACAGGGGGCAGGGCACTGAAGCTTTCTTT.

The chain couples TRBV28 to TRBJ2-3; D tentatively reads TRBD1 or TRBD2 (5 bases each). Per germline, CDR1 MDHEN and CDR2 SYDVKM. The CDR3 totals 15 residues. The V end was cut by 5 bases, the J end by 2 bases, with 14 bases between. The CDR3 loop reads CASSVTGTLTDTQYF. In nucleotides, the CDR3 is TGTGCCAGCAGTGTGACGGGGACCCTCACAGATACGCAGTATTTT.

This sequence joins TRBV6-6 and TRBJ2-5; 7 positions agree with TRBD2. The CDR3 has 15 residues. V lost 2 bases and J lost 1; bases outside the gene matches: 4. Germline values: CDR1 MNHNY, CDR2 SVGAGI (reference sequence). CDR3 in amino acids: CASSYGRAAQETQYF. The CDR3 DNA follows: TGTGCCAGCAGTTACGGGAGGGCGGCCCAAGAGACCCAGTACTTC.

CDR3 in amino acids: CASSPLVKGKSSYNEQFF. In DNA, the CDR3 is TGTGCCAGCTCACCACTTGTGAAAGGAAAAAGCTCCTACAATGAGCAGTTCTTC. The V call is TRBV18, the J call TRBJ2-1, with D unresolved. In germline, CDR1 is KGHSH, CDR2 LQKENI. The V and J ends lost 1 base and 0 bases respectively, with 16 bases between them. This CDR3 comprises 18 residues.

Written as DNA, the CDR3 is TGCAGCGTCCTTACTACCAGGGGGTACGAGCAGTACTTC. It is translated as CSVLTTRGYEQYF. The chain carries TRBV29-1 and TRBJ2-7, with TRBD1 matching over 7 bases. Germline trimming cut 6 bases from V and 4 bases from J; bases unmatched to any gene: 9. Per the germline V gene, CDR1 is SQVTM and CDR2 is ANQGSEA. This CDR3 spans 13 amino acids.